This TCR beta chain was sequenced during a study of control samples from healthy donors and cancer patients. Germline CDR1 reads SGHRS; CDR2 reads YFSETQ. CDR3 length equals 12 residues. With 5 bases removed from V and 5 bases from J, the gap between germline ends came to 10 bases. Some clones are missing from TCRdb's copy, which holds only in-frame ones; the method was immunoSEQ multiplex PCR. In the table there are some 130,000 clones, around 88% of which are singletons. This chain joins TRBV5-1 and TRBJ2-5; D is unclear. Sequencing was performed on blood. This sequence originates from a man aged 35-49 years in good health. The CDR3 here is CASRERRETQYF. CDR3 DNA sequence: TGCGCCAGCAGGGAGAGAAGGGAGACCCAGTACTTC.